This T cell receptor beta chain was retrieved from a study of T cell changes during pregnancy in multiple sclerosis. The protocol was immunoSEQ multiplex PCR, while the TCRdb copy is restricted to in-frame clones and leaves out a portion. The sample has tens of thousands of clones; 93% are singletons. CDR3 length: 16 amino acids. Losses at the gene ends were 0 bases for V and 8 bases for J; bases not matched to a gene: 8. The germline V gene has CDR1 LGHNA and CDR2 YSLEER. The receptor was derived from a female donor with multiple sclerosis, enrolled in a pregnancy study. The sample was peripheral blood, taken after pregnancy. The rearrangement uses TRBV4-3 and TRBJ2-1; TRBD2 matches at 9 bases. The CDR3 bases are TGCGCCAGCAGCCAAGAGATAGCGGGAGCGGGGGATGAGCAGTTCTTC. It codes for CASSQEIAGAGDEQFF.